This T cell receptor beta chain is drawn from a study of beta chain features in type 1 diabetes (dated by TCRdb to 2016 to 2018). Background for the entire study: Mean age, gender distribution, total cell number and subset yield did not differ between patients and healthy donors. A total of approximately 99,000,000 sorted cells were examined across all samples, and RNA yield correlated strongly with the number of cells per subset. The study compared TCRB repertoires of sorted circulating CD4+ T cell subsets between recently diagnosed type 1 diabetes patients and matched healthy donors. Regulatory and stem cell-like memory subsets were isolated from only 8 patients and roughly 8 healthy donors, whereas naive and central memory subsets came from all 30 or so donors. Broader findings and caveats from the paper: Only small numbers of individuals were included in the HLA sub-analyses, which left unresolved whether HLA type had any influence on TCRB rearrangement. Sequencing cDNA rather than genomic DNA could over-represent highly expressing activated cells, although activation and CD3 levels did not differ between groups. Naive, central memory and regulatory TCRB repertoires appeared to be more alike among patients than among healthy donors. Type 1 diabetes patients showed a moderate but significant shortening of TCRB CDR3 length in all four CD4+ subsets. Shorter templates might have been favored by PCR, but patient and control samples were amplified and corrected together, so both groups would have been affected equally by any skew. Fewer insertions and more nucleotide deletions at VDJ recombination sites were observed in patients with type 1 diabetes, implying thymic rearrangement abnormalities.

Turning to this clone: Its antigen is unknown. Base-call qualities are not available, and no considerably larger clone is one nucleotide away.

All of the isolated RNA was reverse transcribed with the High Capacity cDNA Reverse Transcription Kit, so expressed TCRB transcripts were sequenced. Naive, central memory and regulatory T cell samples underwent deep immunoSEQ sequencing, averaging roughly 3.3 million total reads per sample. Sorted cells were lysed in RLT buffer, and RNA was extracted using DNase-treated RNeasy Micro or Mini kits according to cell number. Each cell subset was processed separately to prevent cross-contamination, with patient and healthy donor samples processed together. The immunoSEQ multiplex PCR was used to amplify TCRB sequences from cDNA, generating 87-bp fragments that spanned the CDR3 region. Sequencing of the amplicons was performed on the Illumina HiSeq platform. The authors' pipeline ran thus. PCR bias was computationally corrected using synthetic template baselines, reads within Hamming distance 2 were collapsed, and singletons that could not be merged were discarded. By aligning reads against IMGT, V, D and J genes, CDR3 length, and insertions or deletions at six rearrangement sites were assigned. Within each subset, clonotype counts were normalized to the number of sorted cells before true diversity and Gini coefficients were calculated with the tcR R package. Repertoire sharing was quantified using the overlap coefficient calculated on TCRB nucleotide sequences. Out-of-frame TCRB sequences from naive cells were analyzed as a proxy for the pre-selection repertoire. Here the immuneACCESS table is served through TCRdb, limited to in-frame sequences with V and J called. Missing clones are a known gap in these copies; in checked studies unresolved V genes cover under half, and the rest lacks a known reason. That table is the source of V, J and clone size, and D and trimming were worked out from the DNA. The sample records roughly 500,000 clones, about an eighth of which are singletons. The ten largest clones add up to roughly 0.046% of the sample.

V is cut back by 4 bases and J by 8 bases, with 7 bases in the junction unmatched. The CDR3 measures 16 amino acids from cysteine to phenylalanine. Only the CDR3 DNA is retained, 48 bases long and in frame from the first base. CDR1 and CDR2, looked up from the germline V gene, are LGHNA and YNFKEQ. From each donor, a single peripheral blood sample of approximately 110 mL on average was drawn into heparinised tubes. A BD FACSAria II was used to sort naive, central memory, regulatory and stem cell-like memory CD4+ T cells with a panel that included CD45RO, CCR7, CD25, CD127, CD95 and CD27. All sorted populations exceeded 98% purity. PBMCs were isolated immediately by Lymphoprep density gradient centrifugation and stained directly without culture. So that batch effects would be minimized, each experiment stained and sorted samples in pairs, pairing one healthy donor with one patient.

This chain is built from TRBV4-2 and TRBJ2-1, with 14 bases in between that match TRBD2. This clonotype was obtained from a woman between 18 and 29 years old in good health. Sequenced material: naive CD4+ T cells from blood. What the cell subset or site label conveys for this sample: true naive CD4+ T cells. The CDR3 protein sequence reads: CASSRTGTSGSYEQFF. The DNA sequence is TGTGCCAGCAGCCGAACCGGGACTAGCGGGAGCTATGAGCAGTTCTTC.